The clone carrying this T cell receptor beta chain was seen at least ten times. Its target is unknown. There are 15 residues in the CDR3. With V trimmed by 6 bases and J by 3 bases, 6 bases remained unmatched. The germline V gene encodes CDR1 SGHTA and CDR2 FQGNSA. This entry is derived from a study of T-cell reconstitution after alpha-beta-depleted transplantation in children. Overall study findings and caveats: It was newly produced T cells that mostly accounted for T-cell counts and diversity one year after transplant. Several patients had high TCRbeta diversity at day 60; it came from surviving recipient T cells and thymic progenitors.

Preparation of the TCRbeta library was carried out with unique molecular identifiers. MiXCR, applied by TCRdb to the PCR reads, yields one record per CDR3 protein. The data hold approximately 300,000 distinct CDR3 sequences, with around 9.1% observed a single time. This sequence originates from a boy under two years old with acute myeloid leukemia, due to receive a stem cell transplant. This chain links TRBV7-2 with TRBJ2-4, with 9 bases identical to TRBD1. Source: PBMCs, taken before TCRalphabeta/CD19-depleted stem cell transplant. CDR3 DNA: TGTGCCAGCAGTTCGGACAGGGGAGGCAAAAACATTCAGTACTTC. Encoded protein: CASSSDRGGKNIQYF.